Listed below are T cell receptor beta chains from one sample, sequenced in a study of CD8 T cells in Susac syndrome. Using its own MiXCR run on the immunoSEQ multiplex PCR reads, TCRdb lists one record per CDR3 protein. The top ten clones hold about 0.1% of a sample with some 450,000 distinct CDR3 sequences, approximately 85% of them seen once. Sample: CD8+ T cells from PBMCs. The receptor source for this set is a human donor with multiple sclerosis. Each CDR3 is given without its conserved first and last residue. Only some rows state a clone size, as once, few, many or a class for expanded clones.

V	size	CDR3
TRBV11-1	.	ASTVIRPGTGSPGANVLT
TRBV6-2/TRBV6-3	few	ASTMTNGELF
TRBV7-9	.	ASSGDRGGPDTQY
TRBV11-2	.	ASRPTGIYEQY
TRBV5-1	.	ASSVGQGAKGGYT
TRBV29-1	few	SAIPQDLYEQY
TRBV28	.	ASTLRGQGAGELF
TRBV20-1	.	SAIRTSGHNNEQF
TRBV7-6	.	ASSLSQVDEKLF
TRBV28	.	ASSFADNQETQY
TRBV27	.	ASSAGLTGYT
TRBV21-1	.	ASSKSNKNTEAF
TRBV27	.	ASSLFSGRAGETQY
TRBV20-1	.	SARDHREFSSGAKNIQY
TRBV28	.	ASSPTGGEVSPLH
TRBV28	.	ANGRGGQPQH
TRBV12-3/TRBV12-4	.	ASSNPQRGQETQY
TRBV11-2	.	ASSSWDRGKIGNTIY
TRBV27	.	ASSLAGGSSYNEQF
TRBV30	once	AFGVDGNQPQH
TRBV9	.	ASSEGHPGAYEQY
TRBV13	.	ASSLGAREIYGYT
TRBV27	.	ASSLSAGEVPYEQY
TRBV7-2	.	ASSPFGGPNTEAF
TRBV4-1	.	ASSQGDDEAF
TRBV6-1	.	ATQKYRGKGTEAF
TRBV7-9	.	ASSLSQGRRYNEQF
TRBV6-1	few	ASTPMGQYYEQY
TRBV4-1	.	ASSPLGGSQPQH
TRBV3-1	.	ASSQGYRGESGELF
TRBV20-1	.	SARDQGTIDTQY
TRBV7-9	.	ASSGVTSPYNEQF
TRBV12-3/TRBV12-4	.	ASSQTGGFTEAF
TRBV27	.	ASSERDRLNSPLH
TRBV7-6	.	ASSTPYGDRGNTEAF
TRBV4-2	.	ASSQGEGETQY
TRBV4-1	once	ASSQGQGGRGLSYNEQF
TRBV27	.	ASSPLGETQY
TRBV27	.	ASSLHGPDRESNQPQH
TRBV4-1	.	ASSHEISGGRRNEQF
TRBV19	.	ASSIIQGGNEAF